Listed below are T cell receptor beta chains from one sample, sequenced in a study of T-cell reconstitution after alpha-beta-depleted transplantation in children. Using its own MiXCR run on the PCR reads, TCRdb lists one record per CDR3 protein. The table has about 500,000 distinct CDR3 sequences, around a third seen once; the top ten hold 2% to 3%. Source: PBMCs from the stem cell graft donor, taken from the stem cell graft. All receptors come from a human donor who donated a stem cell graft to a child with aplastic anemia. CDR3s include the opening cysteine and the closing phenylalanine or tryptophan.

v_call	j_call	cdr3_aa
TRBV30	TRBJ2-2	CAGPTNTGELFF
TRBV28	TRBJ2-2	CACQDRGKVGELFF
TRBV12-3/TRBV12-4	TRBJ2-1	CASSMPGLDRVDQFF
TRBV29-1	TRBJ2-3	CSGDPGSTDTQYF
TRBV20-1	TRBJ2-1	CSAVRGGSRNEQFF
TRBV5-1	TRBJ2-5	CASKADSLQETQYF
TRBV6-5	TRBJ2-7	CASSYGTPYEQYF
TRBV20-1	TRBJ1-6	CSAREDRHNSPLHF
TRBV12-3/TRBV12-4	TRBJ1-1	CASRSTVGVQGGTEAFF
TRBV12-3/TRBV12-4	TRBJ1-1	CASSDPGTARSTEAFF
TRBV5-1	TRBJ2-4	CASSLAGQEAAQYF
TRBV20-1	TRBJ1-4	CSARENRGLNNEKLFF
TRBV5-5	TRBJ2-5	CASSKGTRTVQETQYF
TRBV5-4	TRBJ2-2	CASSLAVGTGELFF
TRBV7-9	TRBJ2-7	CASSFVREEGEQYF
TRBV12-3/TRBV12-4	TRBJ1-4	CASRPGTRGEKLFF
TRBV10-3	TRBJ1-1	CAISDLRGTNTEAFF
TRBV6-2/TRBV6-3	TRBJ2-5	CASSRSRNQETQYF
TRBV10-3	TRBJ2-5	CAISEGVKTQYF
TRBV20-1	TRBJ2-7	CSGAQRGEQYF
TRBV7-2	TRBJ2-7	CASSLGDGGLYEQYF
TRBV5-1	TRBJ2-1	CASRPRRGGPNEQFF
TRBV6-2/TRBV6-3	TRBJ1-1	CASSYRTRATEAFF
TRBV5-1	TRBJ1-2	CASSLEPGQGYYGYTF
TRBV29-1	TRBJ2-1	CSVEGGTYNEQFF
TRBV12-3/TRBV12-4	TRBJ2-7	CASTYDPYSYEQYF
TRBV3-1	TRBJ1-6	CASSQIGTANSPLHF
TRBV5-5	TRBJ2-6	CASSLGPGGSGANVLTF
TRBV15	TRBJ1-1	CATSRVEGDTEAFF
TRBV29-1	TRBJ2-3	CSVEKLAPPQYF
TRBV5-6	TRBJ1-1	CASSLATGSRTEAFF
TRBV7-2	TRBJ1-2	CASSLAGTPANYGYTF
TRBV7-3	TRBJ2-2	CASSPGLAGGNTGELFF
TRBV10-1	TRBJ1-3	CASSPATGSLPGNTIYF
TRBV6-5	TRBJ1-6	CASSYSGTALHF
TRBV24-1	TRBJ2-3	CATSDSGTGSTDTQYF
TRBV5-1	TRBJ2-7	CASSLGAMAYEQYF
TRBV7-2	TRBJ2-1	CASSLELAGGFEQFF
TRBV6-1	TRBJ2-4	CASRTYSSKNIQYF
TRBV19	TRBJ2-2	CASSPPWTSGRGTGELFF
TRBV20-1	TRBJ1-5	CSGLGQVNQPQHF
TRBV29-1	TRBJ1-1	CSVRDRLNTEAFF
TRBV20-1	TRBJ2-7	CSARDPPDKLYEQYF
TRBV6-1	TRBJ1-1	CASTLGLNTEAFF
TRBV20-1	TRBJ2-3	CSARDPREGTDTQYF
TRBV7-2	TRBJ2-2	CASSFTSGRDTGELFF
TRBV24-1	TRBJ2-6	CATSQGVGGANVLTF
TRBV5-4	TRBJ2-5	CASSLDGTGPAETQYF
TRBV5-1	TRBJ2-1	CASSLGTGTENNEQFF
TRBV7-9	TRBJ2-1	CASSPLMISGSKNEQFF
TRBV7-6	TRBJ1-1	CASSLIVPRGGRNTEAFF
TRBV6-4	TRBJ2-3	CASSEGGGTDTQYF
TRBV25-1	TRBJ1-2	CASSEHGRSNYGYTF
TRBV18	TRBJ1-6	CASSPRQGVNSPLHF
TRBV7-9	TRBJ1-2	CASSLPTGSGYTF
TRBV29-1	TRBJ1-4	CSVQPGGAGEKLFF
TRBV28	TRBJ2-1	CASRGTSGRATNEQFF